Listed here are 11 T cell receptor beta chains from one sample, sequenced in a study of T-cell memory formation after mild COVID-19. TCRdb analysed the 5' RACE reads with MiXCR anew, one entry per CDR3 protein. In the table there are fewer than 450,000 distinct CDR3 sequences, 20% to 25% of which are singletons. Sequencing was carried out using PBMCs or a T cell subset sorted from them (not recorded which). Receptor source: an adult woman who had mild COVID-19 (a few samples of this study predate the infection). Cell type and time point are not known.

The chain employs TRBV5-1 and TRBJ2-1, with D tentatively TRBD1 (6 bases). In germline, CDR1 is SGHRS, CDR2 YFSETQ. The CDR3 totals 15 residues. The V end was cut by 4 bases, the J end by 0 bases, with 11 bases between. The CDR3 DNA is TGCGCCAGCAGCGTGGACAGTAGCTCCTACAATGAGCAGTTCTTC. This translates into CASSVDSSSYNEQFF.

As DNA, the CDR3 is TGTGCCAGTAGTACACGACAGGGGCTATATGGCTACACCTTC. The encoded protein is CASSTRQGLYGYTF. The gene calls are TRBV19 and TRBJ1-2; 8 bases are shared with TRBD1. The CDR3 sequence is 14 residues long. The trim removed 4 bases at V and 5 bases at J, leaving 6 bases unmatched. Germline-derived CDR1 and CDR2 are LNHDA and SQIVND (reference sequence).

The chain couples TRBV11-2 to TRBJ2-3; TRBD2 matches at 8 bases. V shed 5 bases and J 1 base; nucleotides not matched to a gene: 5. The CDR3 is made up of 15 amino acids. Germline CDR1 reads SGHAT; CDR2 reads FQNNGV. The CDR3 sequence: CASSPGGGGTDTQYF. DNA for the CDR3: TGTGCCAGCAGCCCCGGGGGGGGGGGCACAGATACGCAGTATTTT.

This clonotype appeared many times. The V gene is TRBV7-2, the J gene TRBJ2-2; 10 bases line up with TRBD2. This CDR3 region has 18 residues. V lost 5 bases and J lost 6; bases outside the gene matches: 15. Germline V CDR1 and CDR2: SGHTA, FQGNSA. The CDR3 reads CASSTRASGSYRAGELFF. CDR3 in DNA: TGTGCCAGCAGCACCCGGGCTAGCGGGAGTTACAGGGCCGGGGAGCTGTTTTTT.

The J gene is TRBJ1-5, the V gene TRBV6-1, with a tentative D call TRBD1 (5 bases). The CDR3 runs to 16 residues. Germline V gene lookup returns CDR1 MNHNS and CDR2 SASEGT. The germline V and J ends were trimmed by 3 bases and 1 base, with 13 bases remaining between them. The CDR3 here is CASSEGVGDSNQPQHF. DNA of the CDR3: TGTGCCAGCAGTGAGGGTGTCGGGGACAGCAATCAGCCCCAGCATTTT.

The gene calls are TRBV7-6 and TRBJ1-2, with D perhaps matching TRBD1 (6 bases). This CDR3 is 14 amino acids long. The V and J ends lost 4 bases and 4 bases respectively, with 13 bases between them. Germline-derived CDR1 and CDR2 are SGHVS and FNYEAQ. The CDR3 region is CASSSQGLAYGYTF. CDR3 bases: TGTGCCAGCAGCTCCCAGGGGCTGGCCTATGGCTACACCTTC. Looking up the rest from reference TRBV7-6 and TRBJ1-2 gives the full variable domain: GAGVSQSPRYKVTKRGQDVALRCDPISGHVSLYWYRQALGQGPEFLTYFNYEAQQDKSGLPNDRFSAERPEGSISTLTIQRTEQRDSAMYRCASSSQGLAYGYTFGSGTRLTVV.

The chain has TRBV6-1 and TRBJ1-5, with D uncertain. Trimming took 6 bases from V and 0 from J, leaving 9 bases between them. Germline values: CDR1 MNHNS, CDR2 SASEGT. The CDR3 consists of 14 residues. The CDR3 protein is CASRGEASNQPQHF. As DNA, the CDR3 is TGTGCCAGCAGGGGCGAGGCTAGCAATCAGCCCCAGCATTTT.

This clonotype was observed a handful of times. The rearrangement links TRBV12-3 or TRBV12-4 to TRBJ1-5; no clear D. This CDR3 has 15 residues. With 3 bases removed from V and 0 bases from J, the gap between germline ends came to 9 bases. CDR3 sequence (DNA): TGTGCCAGCAGTTTTTCCGGTTATAGCAATCAGCCCCAGCATTTT. This codes for CASSFSGYSNQPQHF.

The V gene is TRBV5-1, the J gene TRBJ2-5, with 10 bases lining up with TRBD2. Trimming took 0 bases from V and 0 from J; bases not matched to a gene: 14. CDR1 is SGHRS and CDR2 is YFSETQ in the germline V gene. This CDR3 spans 20 amino acids. CDR3 region: CASSLERLGTSGGDQETQYF. DNA for the CDR3: TGCGCCAGCAGCTTGGAACGGCTGGGTACGAGCGGGGGGGACCAAGAGACCCAGTACTTC.

V gene TRBV7-2 combines with J gene TRBJ2-7, with TRBD2 matching over 11 bases. After removal of 5 bases from V and 4 bases from J, the junction contained 7 bases not matched to a gene. Germline assignment: CDR1 SGHTA and CDR2 FQGNSA. This CDR3 is built from 15 residues. In DNA form, the CDR3 reads TGTGCCAGCAGCCCTACCGGGACTAGCGGATACGAGCAGTACTTC. The encoded protein is CASSPTGTSGYEQYF.

This clonotype was counted a few times. This rearrangement joins TRBV7-3 to TRBJ2-3, with unresolved D. This CDR3 is built from 14 residues. The germline gives CDR1 SGHTA, CDR2 FQGTGA. V was cut by 2 bases and J by 2 bases, with 8 bases left in between. Here the CDR3 reads CASSLGLDTDTQYF. The CDR3 bases are TGTGCCAGCAGCTTAGGGCTGGACACAGATACGCAGTATTTT.